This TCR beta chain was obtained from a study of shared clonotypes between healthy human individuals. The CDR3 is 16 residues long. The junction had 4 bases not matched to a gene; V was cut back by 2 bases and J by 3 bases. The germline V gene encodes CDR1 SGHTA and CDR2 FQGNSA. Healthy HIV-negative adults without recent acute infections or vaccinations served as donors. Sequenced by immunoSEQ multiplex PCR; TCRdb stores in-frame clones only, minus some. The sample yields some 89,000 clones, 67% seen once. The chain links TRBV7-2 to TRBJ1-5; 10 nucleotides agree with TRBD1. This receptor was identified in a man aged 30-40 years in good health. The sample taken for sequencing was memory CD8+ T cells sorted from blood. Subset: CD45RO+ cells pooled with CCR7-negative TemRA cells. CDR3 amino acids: CASSLLGQGINQPQHF. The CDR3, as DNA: TGTGCCAGCAGCTTATTGGGACAGGGGATCAATCAGCCCCAGCATTTT.